The source of this T cell receptor (beta chain) is a study of T cell responses to AZD1222 COVID-19 vaccine. The study, taken as a whole, reports: Repertoire sampling happened only post peak T cell response.

This clone was observed once. Antigen: not known. Produced via immunoSEQ multiplex PCR; TCRdb's table is partial and in-frame only. In the table there are just under 90,000 clones, over 75% of which are singletons. The germline gives CDR1 MNHEY, CDR2 SMNVEV (reference sequence). V lost 5 bases and J lost 3; bases outside the gene matches: 5. The CDR3 consists of 15 residues. The sample in question was peripheral blood, obtained 28 days after the second AZD1222 dose. This receptor was obtained from an adult who received the AZD1222 COVID-19 vaccine. This sequence joins TRBV27 and TRBJ2-3, with TRBD2 matching 10 bases. CDR3 amino acids: CASSPWTSGTDTQYF. The CDR3 nucleotides read TGTGCCAGCAGTCCTTGGACTAGCGGAACAGATACGCAGTATTTT.